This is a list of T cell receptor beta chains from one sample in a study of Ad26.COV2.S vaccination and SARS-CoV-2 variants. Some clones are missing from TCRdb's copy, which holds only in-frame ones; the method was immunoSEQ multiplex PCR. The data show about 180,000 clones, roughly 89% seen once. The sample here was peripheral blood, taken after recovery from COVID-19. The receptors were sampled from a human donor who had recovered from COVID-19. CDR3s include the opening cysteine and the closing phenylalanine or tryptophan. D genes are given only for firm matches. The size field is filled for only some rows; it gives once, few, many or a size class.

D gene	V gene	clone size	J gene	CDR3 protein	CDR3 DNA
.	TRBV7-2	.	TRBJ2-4	CASSFRASPKNIQYF	TGTGCCAGCAGCTTCCGGGCTTCCCCCAAAAACATTCAGTACTTC
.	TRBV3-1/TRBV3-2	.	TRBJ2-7	CASSQDLQEVYEQYF	TGTGCCAGCAGCCAAGATCTTCAGGAAGTCTACGAGCAGTACTTC
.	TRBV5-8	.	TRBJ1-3	CASSLAVTGNTIYF	TGTGCCAGCAGCTTGGCCGTGACTGGAAACACCATATATTTT
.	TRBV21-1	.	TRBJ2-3	CASNPGGFTDTQYF	TGTGCCAGCAACCCAGGGGGCTTCACAGATACGCAGTATTTT
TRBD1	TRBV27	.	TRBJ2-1	CASSPGQGAYNEQFF	TGTGCCAGCAGTCCTGGACAGGGGGCCTACAATGAGCAGTTCTTC
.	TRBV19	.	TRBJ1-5	CASSVSHNSNQPQHF	TGTGCCAGTAGCGTCAGCCATAATAGCAATCAGCCCCAGCATTTT
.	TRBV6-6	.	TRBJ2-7	CASSPSRAEQYF	TGTGCCAGCAGCCCCTCTAGGGCCGAGCAGTACTTC
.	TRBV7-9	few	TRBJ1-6	CASSPQITYNSPLHF	TGTGCCAGCAGCCCCCAGATCACCTATAATTCACCCCTCCACTTT
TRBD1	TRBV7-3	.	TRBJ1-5	CASSLIRTGFKGNQPQHF	TGTGCCAGCAGCTTAATCAGGACAGGGTTTAAGGGCAATCAGCCCCAGCATTTT
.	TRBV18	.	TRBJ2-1	CARASRGNSYNEQFF	TGTGCCAGGGCAAGTAGGGGGAACTCCTACAATGAGCAGTTCTTC
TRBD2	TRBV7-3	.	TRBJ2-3	CASSPLGGGDLDTQYF	TGTGCCAGCAGCCCTCTGGGCGGGGGGGATTTGGATACGCAGTATTTT
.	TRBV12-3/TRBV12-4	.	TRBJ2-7	CASSLLGGYEQYF	TGTGCCAGCAGTCTTCTTGGGGGCTACGAGCAGTACTTC
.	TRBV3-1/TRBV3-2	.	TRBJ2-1	CASSQERTLTYNEQFF	TGTGCCAGCAGCCAGGAGCGGACTCTTACCTACAATGAGCAGTTCTTC
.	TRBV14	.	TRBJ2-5	CASSQILGYQETQYF	TGTGCCAGCAGCCAAATCCTGGGCTATCAAGAGACCCAGTACTTC
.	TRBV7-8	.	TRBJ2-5	CASSLASDGETQYF	TGTGCCAGCAGCTTAGCTAGCGATGGGGAGACCCAGTACTTC
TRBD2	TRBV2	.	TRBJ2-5	CASSEQLAGKETQYF	TGTGCCAGCAGTGAACAGCTAGCGGGGAAAGAGACCCAGTACTTC
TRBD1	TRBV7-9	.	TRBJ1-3	CASSQTGAGRGSGNTIYF	TGTGCCAGCAGCCAGACAGGGGCCGGGCGCGGCTCTGGAAACACCATATATTTT
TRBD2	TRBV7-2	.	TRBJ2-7	CASSPEPGLAGGPYEQYF	TGTGCCAGCAGCCCAGAACCGGGACTAGCGGGGGGGCCCTACGAGCAGTACTTC
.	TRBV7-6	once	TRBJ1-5	CASSSGVGLYQPQHF	TGTGCCAGCAGCTCCGGGGTTGGCCTCTATCAGCCCCAGCATTTT
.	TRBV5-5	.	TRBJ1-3	CASSLEFSSGNTIYF	TGTGCCAGCAGCTTGGAGTTTTCCTCTGGAAACACCATATATTTT
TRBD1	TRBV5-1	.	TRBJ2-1	CASSPQGGAGNEQFF	TGCGCCAGCAGCCCACAGGGGGGCGCGGGCAATGAGCAGTTCTTC
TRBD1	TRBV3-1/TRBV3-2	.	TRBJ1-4	CASIGYYRGAEKLFF	TGTGCCAGCATCGGTTACTACAGGGGGGCTGAAAAACTGTTTTTT
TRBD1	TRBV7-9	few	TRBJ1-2	CASSLVGTGNGYTF	TGTGCCAGCAGCTTAGTTGGGACAGGGAATGGCTACACCTTC
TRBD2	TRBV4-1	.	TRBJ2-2	CASSQGPGLAFTGELFF	TGCGCCAGCAGCCAAGGCCCGGGACTAGCGTTCACCGGGGAGCTGTTTTTT
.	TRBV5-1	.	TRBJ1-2	CASSLATNYGYTF	TGCGCCAGCAGCTTAGCGACTAACTATGGCTACACCTTC
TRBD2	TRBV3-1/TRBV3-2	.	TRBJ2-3	CASSQEAGTDTQYF	TGTGCCAGCAGCCAAGAAGCGGGGACAGATACGCAGTATTTT
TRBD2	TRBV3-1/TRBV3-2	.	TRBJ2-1	CASSQETSGIHNEQFF	TGTGCCAGCAGCCAAGAGACTAGCGGTATTCACAATGAGCAGTTCTTC
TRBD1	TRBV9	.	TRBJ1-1	CASSVGDRLNTEAFF	TGTGCCAGCAGCGTAGGGGACAGACTGAACACTGAAGCTTTCTTT
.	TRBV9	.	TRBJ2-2	CASSVARAGELFF	TGTGCCAGCAGCGTAGCCAGGGCCGGGGAGCTGTTTTTT
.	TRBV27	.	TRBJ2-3	CASSWERTDTQYF	TGTGCCAGCAGTTGGGAGAGAACAGATACGCAGTATTTT
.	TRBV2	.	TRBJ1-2	CASSMTENYGYTF	TGTGCCAGCAGTATGACAGAGAACTATGGCTACACCTTC
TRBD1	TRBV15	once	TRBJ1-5	CATSLDRGDQPQHF	TGTGCCACCAGCTTGGACAGGGGGGATCAGCCCCAGCATTTT
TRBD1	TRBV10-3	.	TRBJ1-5	CAISEDRGHGAAQHF	TGTGCCATCAGTGAGGACAGGGGGCATGGGGCAGCCCAGCATTTT
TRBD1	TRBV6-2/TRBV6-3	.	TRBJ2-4	CASSGTAIVSQYF	TGTGCCAGCAGTGGGACAGCAATCGTCTCTCAGTACTTC
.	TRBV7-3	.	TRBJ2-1	CASSEGSYNEQFF	TGTGCCAGCAGCGAGGGGTCCTACAATGAGCAGTTCTTC
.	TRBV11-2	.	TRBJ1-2	CASSLDPLGGYTF	TGTGCCAGCAGCTTAGATCCCCTCGGTGGCTACACCTTC
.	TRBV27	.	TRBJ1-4	CASSFNRAGEKLFF	TGTGCCAGCAGTTTCAACAGGGCGGGCGAAAAACTGTTTTTT
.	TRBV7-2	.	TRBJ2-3	CASSYDWGGRSGDTQYF	TGTGCCAGCAGCTACGATTGGGGGGGCCGTTCGGGCGATACGCAGTATTTT
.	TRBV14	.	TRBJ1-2	CASSPLGPASYGYTF	TGTGCCAGCAGCCCCCTGGGTCCAGCCAGCTATGGCTACACCTTC
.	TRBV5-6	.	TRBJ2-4	CASTKQGGNIQYF	TGTGCCAGCACAAAACAGGGAGGAAACATTCAGTACTTC